These 19 T cell receptor beta chains share one sample of origin, sequenced in a study of cytomegalovirus exposure and HLA in healthy donors. The primer mix had 60 Vbeta and 13 Jbeta primers. The repertoire was sequenced with immunoSEQ multiplex PCR; TCRdb's copy has only in-frame clones and lacks some. This table holds nearly 200,000 clones, 75% to 90% found once. The specimen sequenced was PBMCs. The receptors shown here come from a man in his thirties or forties in good health and CMV-seronegative.

This chain joins TRBV11-2 and TRBJ2-1; TRBD2 agrees at 10 bases. This CDR3 spans 14 amino acids. Per the germline V gene, CDR1 is SGHAT and CDR2 is FQNNGV. V lost 6 bases to trimming and J lost 10 bases; unmatched junction nucleotides: 9. DNA for the CDR3: TGTGCCAGCAGTGGGTCTAGCGGGAGAGAAGAGCAGTTCTTC. This sequence encodes CASSGSSGREEQFF.

This chain uses TRBV27 with TRBJ1-2; possibly TRBD1 for D (6 bases). Germline-derived CDR1 and CDR2 are MNHEY and SMNVEV (reference sequence). V gave up 2 bases and J gave up 5 bases, with 12 bases separating them. This CDR3 is 14 amino acids long. CDR3 loop: CASSLAGVDYGYTF. CDR3 sequence (DNA): TGTGCCAGCAGTTTAGCAGGGGTCGATTATGGCTACACCTTC.

This clone was counted a single time. The chain uses TRBV19 and TRBJ2-6, with D possibly TRBD1 on 5 matching bases. Germline V gene data show CDR1 as LNHDA and CDR2 as SQIVND (reference sequence). V was clipped by 3 bases and J by 4 bases, with 7 bases between them. The CDR3 consists of 14 residues. CDR3 amino acids: CASSMGPGANVLTF. In DNA, the CDR3 is TGTGCCAGTAGTATGGGGCCCGGGGCCAACGTCCTGACTTTC.

This rearrangement joins TRBV11-3 to TRBJ1-2, with D possibly TRBD1 on 6 matching bases. Trimming cost V 11 bases and J 6 bases, with 25 bases left between them. CDR3 size: 15 residues. Germline V lookup: CDR1 SGHNT, CDR2 YENEEA. In DNA form, the CDR3 reads TGTGCCGGAACCTGGAACAGGGAGGGGGGAGATGGCTACACCTTC. Amino acid sequence: CAGTWNREGGDGYTF.

The chain carries TRBV5-1 and TRBJ2-7; 14 nucleotides agree with TRBD2. The CDR3 is 19 residues long. Germline assignment: CDR1 SGHRS and CDR2 YFSETQ. The J segment lost 1 base and the V segment lost 4 bases, leaving 13 bases of the junction unmatched. The CDR3 sequence is CASSHTGTSGRIWSYEQYF. The CDR3 region has the DNA TGCGCCAGCAGCCACACCGGGACTAGCGGGAGAATATGGTCCTACGAGCAGTACTTC.

The rearrangement joins TRBV5-1 to TRBJ1-3; no firm D call. V lost 3 bases and J lost 2, with 9 bases in between. This CDR3 region has 14 residues. Germline loops: CDR1 SGHRS, CDR2 YFSETQ. CDR3 loop: CASSSDTAGNTIYF. The CDR3, as DNA: TGCGCCAGCAGCTCTGACACGGCTGGAAACACCATATATTTT.

The rearrangement uses TRBV7-9 and TRBJ1-1; no clear D gene. The V gene lost 4 bases and the J gene lost 0 bases, with 9 bases spanning the gap. The CDR3 covers 14 residues. Germline assignment: CDR1 SEHNR and CDR2 FQNEAQ (reference sequence). CDR3 residues: CASSSTGMNTEAFF. Here the CDR3 DNA reads TGTGCCAGCAGCTCCACGGGGATGAACACTGAAGCTTTCTTT.

The gene calls are TRBV9 and TRBJ2-7; the match to TRBD1 covers 10 bases. This CDR3 contains 15 residues. Per germline, CDR1 SGDLS and CDR2 YYNGEE. V gave up 4 bases and J gave up 3 bases; unmatched junction bases: 7. The CDR3 sequence is CASSPRQGAIYEQYF. The CDR3 DNA sequence: TGTGCCAGCAGCCCTCGACAGGGGGCTATCTACGAGCAGTACTTC.

The CDR3 DNA is TGTGCCAGCAGCACCCGGGAGGGGCGCGTGGAGACCCAGTACTTC. This encodes CASSTREGRVETQYF. The chain recombines TRBV9 with TRBJ2-5, with 8 bases that match TRBD2. V trimming: 4 bases; J trimming: 5 bases; junction bases outside the gene matches: 10. Germline CDR1 is SGDLS and CDR2 is YYNGEE. This CDR3 comprises 15 residues.

The V and J genes are TRBV5-1 and TRBJ2-2; 8 positions match TRBD2. Germline V CDR1 and CDR2: SGHRS, YFSETQ. After removal of 4 bases from V and 5 bases from J, the junction contained 7 bases not matched to a gene. CDR3 length: 15 residues. The CDR3 bases are TGCGCCAGCAGCCCGGGGGGGGGAAGTACCGGGGAGCTGTTTTTT. Its protein product is CASSPGGGSTGELFF.

The genes are TRBV4-1 and TRBJ1-2; maybe TRBD1 (5 bases). The V end lost 7 bases, the J end lost 0 bases, and 18 bases lay between the germline ends. The CDR3 covers 16 residues. Germline lookup yields CDR1 MGHRA and CDR2 YSYEKL. CDR3 sequence: CASKQRTRASNYGYTF. DNA of the CDR3: TGCGCCAGCAAACAAAGAACCAGGGCCTCTAACTATGGCTACACCTTC.

V gene TRBV30 combines with J gene TRBJ2-7, with 7 bases fitting TRBD1. The CDR3 totals 13 residues. Germline loops: CDR1 GTSNPN, CDR2 SVGIG (reference sequence). The J segment lost 5 bases and the V segment lost 2 bases, leaving 6 bases of the junction unmatched. In DNA form, the CDR3 reads TGTGCCTGGAGTAACAGGGGTTTCGACGAGCAGTACTTC. It specifies CAWSNRGFDEQYF.

This chain connects TRBV19 to TRBJ2-6, with D perhaps matching TRBD2 (5 bases). This CDR3 comprises 15 residues. Between the trimmed V and J ends, which lost 5 bases and 0 bases, there was a span of 8 bases. Germline CDR1 reads LNHDA; CDR2 reads SQIVND (reference sequence). DNA for the CDR3: TGTGCCAGTAGTTCGGGGAACTCTGGGGCCAACGTCCTGACTTTC. This translates into CASSSGNSGANVLTF. Variable domain in full (rest from reference TRBV19 and TRBJ2-6): DGGITQSPKYLFRKEGQNVTLSCEQNLNHDAMYWYRQDPGQGLRLIYYSQIVNDFQKGDIAEGYSVSREKKESFPLTVTSAQKNPTAFYLCASSSGNSGANVLTFGAGSRLTVL.

This clone was seen just once. V usage is TRBV11-2 and J usage is TRBJ1-3; possibly TRBD1 for D (5 bases). Germline lookup yields CDR1 SGHAT and CDR2 FQNNGV. V gave up 1 base and J gave up 10 bases, with 14 bases separating them. The CDR3 has 14 amino acids. CDR3 region: CASSLAGGRGTIYF. The CDR3 DNA reads TGTGCCAGCAGCTTAGCAGGCGGACGGGGGACCATATATTTT. The complete variable domain, with remaining parts taken from reference TRBV11-2 and TRBJ1-3, reads EAGVAQSPRYKIIEKRQSVAFWCNPISGHATLYWYQQILGQGPKLLIQFQNNGVVDDSQLPKDRFSAERLKGVDSTLKIQPAKLEDSAVYLCASSLAGGRGTIYFGEGSWLTVV.

For this clone: Germline is not matched at one junction end, which may reflect a read error. The chain carries TRBV7-9 and TRBJ1-1, with 9 bases lining up with TRBD1. Germline V gene lookup returns CDR1 SEHNR and CDR2 FQNEAQ (reference sequence). CDR3 length: 16 residues. DNA for the CDR3: TGTTCCAGCAGCTTATTCGGGACAGGGCCAAACACTGAAGCTTTCTTT. Its protein product is CSSSLFGTGPNTEAFF.

The chain is built from TRBV6-1 and TRBJ2-7; 7 nucleotides agree with TRBD1. Germline CDR1 is MNHNS and CDR2 is SASEGT. V was pared by 6 bases and J by 2 bases, with 10 bases of the junction left unmatched. The CDR3 has 15 residues. CDR3 sequence reads: CASRFFGTETYEQYF. The CDR3 region has the DNA TGTGCCAGCAGATTTTTCGGGACAGAGACCTACGAGCAGTACTTC.

CDR3 sequence: CASSRTGGDTQYF. The CDR3 nucleotides read TGTGCCAGTAGTCGGACAGGCGGAGATACGCAGTATTTT. The V call is TRBV19, the J call TRBJ2-3; 7 nucleotides align to TRBD1. Germline loops: CDR1 LNHDA, CDR2 SQIVND (reference sequence). After removal of 5 bases from V and 5 bases from J, the junction contained 4 bases not matched to a gene. The CDR3 totals 13 residues.

V usage is TRBV25-1 and J usage is TRBJ2-1; 8 bases fit TRBD2. This CDR3 is 14 amino acids long. Looked up from germline, CDR1 is MGHDK and CDR2 is SYGVNS. V was pared by 8 bases and J by 8 bases, with 11 bases of the junction left unmatched. CDR3 sequence (DNA): TGTGCCAGCGGGGGGGGACTAGTTGGCGATGAGCAGTTCTTC. Encoded protein: CASGGGLVGDEQFF. The whole variable domain, filled in from reference TRBV25-1 and TRBJ2-1, reads EADIYQTPRYLVIGTGKKITLECSQTMGHDKMYWYQQDPGMELHLIHYSYGVNSTEKGDLSSESTVSRIRTEHFPLTLESARPSHTSQYLCASGGGLVGDEQFFGPGTRLTVL.

This clone was found once. The chain combines TRBV6-5 with TRBJ1-1; 7 bases map to TRBD1. This CDR3 region has 14 residues. Losses at the gene ends were 10 bases for V and 4 bases for J; bases not matched to a gene: 12. CDR1 MNHEY and CDR2 SVGAGI come from the germline V gene. The CDR3 is CATKTQGSGTEAFF. CDR3 in DNA: TGTGCCACCAAGACACAGGGGTCGGGCACTGAAGCTTTCTTT.